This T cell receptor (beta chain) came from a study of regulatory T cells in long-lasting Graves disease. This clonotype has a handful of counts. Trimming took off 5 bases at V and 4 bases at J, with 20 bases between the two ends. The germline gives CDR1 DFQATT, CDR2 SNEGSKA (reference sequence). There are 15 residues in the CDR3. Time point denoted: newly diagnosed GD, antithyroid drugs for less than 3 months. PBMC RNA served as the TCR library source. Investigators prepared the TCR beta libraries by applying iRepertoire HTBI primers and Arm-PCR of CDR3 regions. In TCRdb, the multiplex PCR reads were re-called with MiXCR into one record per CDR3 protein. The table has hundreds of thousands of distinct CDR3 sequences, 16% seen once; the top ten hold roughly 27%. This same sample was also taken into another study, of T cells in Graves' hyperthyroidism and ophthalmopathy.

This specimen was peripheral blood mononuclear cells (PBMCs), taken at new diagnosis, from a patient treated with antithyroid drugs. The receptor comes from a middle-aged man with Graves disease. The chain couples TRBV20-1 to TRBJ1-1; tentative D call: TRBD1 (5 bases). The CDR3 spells CSAGSGGGWGTEAFF. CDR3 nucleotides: TGCAGTGCTGGCTCTGGGGGGGGATGGGGCACTGAAGCTTTCTTT.